There are a few counts of the clone carrying this T cell receptor beta chain. Its target is not known. The data belong to a study of blood T cells in healthy people across ages. Regarding the study as a whole: Estimated diversity across one million T cells was deemed an underestimate. In older individuals, TCR beta diversity per million T cells was lower, falling roughly linearly with age.

Each donor's blood draw was around 9.1 milliliters of peripheral blood. Combining a sample-barcoded 5' primer with a J-beta primer mix, a second PCR ran for about 6 to 11 cycles. A single record per CDR3 protein comes from TCRdb applying MiXCR to the 5' RACE reads. Here the sample spans 850,000 to 950,000 distinct CDR3 sequences, under 35% being singletons. Deletions cut 1 base from V and 4 bases from J, with 13 bases between. The CDR3 extends over 16 amino acids. Germline assignment: CDR1 KGHSH and CDR2 LQKENI. The clonotype was recovered from a woman of 80 years or more in good health. Sequencing was done on a sample of blood. V gene TRBV18 combines with J gene TRBJ1-4, with a possible D match to TRBD1 (5 bases). The CDR3 DNA sequence: TGTGCCAGCTCACCACGGATGCAGGGCCGTAATGAAAAACTGTTTTTT. Protein: CASSPRMQGRNEKLFF.